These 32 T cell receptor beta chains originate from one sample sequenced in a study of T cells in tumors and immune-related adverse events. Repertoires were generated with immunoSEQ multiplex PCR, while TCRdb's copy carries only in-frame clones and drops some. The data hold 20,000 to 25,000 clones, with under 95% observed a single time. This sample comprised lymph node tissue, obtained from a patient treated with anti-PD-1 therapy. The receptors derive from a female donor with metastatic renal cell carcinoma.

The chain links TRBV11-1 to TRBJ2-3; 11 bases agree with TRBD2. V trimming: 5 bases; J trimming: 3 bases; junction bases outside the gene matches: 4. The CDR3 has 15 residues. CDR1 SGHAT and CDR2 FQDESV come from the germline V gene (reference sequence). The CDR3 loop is CASSQTSGSTDTQYF. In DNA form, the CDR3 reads TGTGCCAGCAGCCAAACTAGCGGGAGTACAGATACGCAGTATTTT.

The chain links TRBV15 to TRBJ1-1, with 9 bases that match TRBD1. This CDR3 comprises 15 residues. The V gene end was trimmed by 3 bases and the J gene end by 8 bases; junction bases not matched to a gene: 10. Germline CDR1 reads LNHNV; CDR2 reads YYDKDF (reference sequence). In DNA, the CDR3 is TGTGCCACCAGCAGCCGGGACAGGGATGTCGAAGAAGCTTTCTTT. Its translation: CATSSRDRDVEEAFF. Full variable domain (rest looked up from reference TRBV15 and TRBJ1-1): DAMVIQNPRYQVTQFGKPVTLSCSQTLNHNVMYWYQQKSSQAPKLLFHYYDKDFNNEADTPDNFQSRRPNTSFCFLDIRSPGLGDTAMYLCATSSRDRDVEEAFFGQGTRLTVV.

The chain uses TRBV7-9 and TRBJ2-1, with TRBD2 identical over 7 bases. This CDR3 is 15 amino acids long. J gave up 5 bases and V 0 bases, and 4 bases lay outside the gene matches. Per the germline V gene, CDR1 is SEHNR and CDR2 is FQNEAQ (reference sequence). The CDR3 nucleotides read TGTGCCAGCAGCTTAGCAGCGGGACCGGACAATGAGCAGTTCTTC. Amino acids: CASSLAAGPDNEQFF.

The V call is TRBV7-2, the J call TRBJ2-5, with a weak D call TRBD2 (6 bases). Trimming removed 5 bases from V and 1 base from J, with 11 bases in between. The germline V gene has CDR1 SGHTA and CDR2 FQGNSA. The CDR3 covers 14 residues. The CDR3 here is CASSPRDFQETQYF. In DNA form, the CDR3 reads TGTGCCAGCAGCCCACGGGACTTCCAAGAGACCCAGTACTTC.

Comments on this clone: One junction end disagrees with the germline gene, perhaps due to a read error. CDR3 protein: CASSLSNGNEQFF. CDR3 nucleotides: TGTGCTAGCAGCTTAAGTAACGGGAATGAGCAGTTCTTC. V and J are TRBV7-7 and TRBJ2-1; D not resolved. Germline CDR1 SSHAT, CDR2 FNYEAQ (reference sequence). The CDR3 is made up of 13 amino acids.

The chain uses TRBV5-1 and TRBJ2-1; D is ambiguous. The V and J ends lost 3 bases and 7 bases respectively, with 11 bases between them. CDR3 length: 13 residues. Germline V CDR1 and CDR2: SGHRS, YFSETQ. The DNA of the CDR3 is TGCGCCAGCAGCTCGACCCTAAGTAATGAGCAGTTCTTC. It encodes CASSSTLSNEQFF.

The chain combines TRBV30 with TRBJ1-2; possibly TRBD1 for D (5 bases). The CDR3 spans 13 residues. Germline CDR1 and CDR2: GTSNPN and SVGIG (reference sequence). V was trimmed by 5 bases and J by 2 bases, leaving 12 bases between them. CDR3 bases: TGTGCCTGGGCTTCAGGGTCCAACTATGGCTACACCTTC. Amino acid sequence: CAWASGSNYGYTF.

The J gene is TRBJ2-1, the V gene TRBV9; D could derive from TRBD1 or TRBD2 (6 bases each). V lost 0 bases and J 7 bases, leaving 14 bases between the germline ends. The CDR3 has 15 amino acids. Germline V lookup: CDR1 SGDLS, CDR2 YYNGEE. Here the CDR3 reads CASSVGGAKPNEQFF. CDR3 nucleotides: TGTGCCAGCAGCGTAGGGGGGGCCAAGCCGAATGAGCAGTTCTTC.

The CDR3 is CSVELEPGSGYTF. For the CDR3, the DNA is TGCAGCGTTGAGTTAGAGCCAGGGAGTGGCTACACCTTC. V is TRBV29-1 and J is TRBJ1-2, with a weak D call TRBD1 (5 bases). The CDR3 totals 13 residues. V lost 3 bases, J lost 7 bases, and 15 bases lay in between. CDR1 SQVTM and CDR2 ANQGSEA come from the germline V gene.

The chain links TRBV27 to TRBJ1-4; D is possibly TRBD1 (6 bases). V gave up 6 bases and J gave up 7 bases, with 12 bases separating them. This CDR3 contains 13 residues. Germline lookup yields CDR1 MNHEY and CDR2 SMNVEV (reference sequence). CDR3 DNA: TGTGCCAGCAGCTTGAGACAGGCTGAAAAACTGTTTTTT. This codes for CASSLRQAEKLFF.

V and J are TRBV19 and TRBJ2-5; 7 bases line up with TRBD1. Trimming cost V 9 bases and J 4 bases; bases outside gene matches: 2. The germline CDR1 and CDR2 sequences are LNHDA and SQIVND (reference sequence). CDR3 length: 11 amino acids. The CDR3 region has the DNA TGTGCCAGCCGACAGGGAGAGACCCAGTACTTC. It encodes CASRQGETQYF.

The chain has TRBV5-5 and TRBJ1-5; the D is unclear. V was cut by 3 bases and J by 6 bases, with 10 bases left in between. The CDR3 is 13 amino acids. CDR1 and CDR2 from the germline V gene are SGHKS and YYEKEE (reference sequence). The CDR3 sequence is CASSSTTSQPQHF. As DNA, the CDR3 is TGTGCCAGCAGCTCGACCACCAGTCAGCCCCAGCATTTT. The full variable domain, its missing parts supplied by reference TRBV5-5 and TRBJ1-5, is DAGVTQSPTHLIKTRGQQVTLRCSPISGHKSVSWYQQVLGQGPQFIFQYYEKEERGRGNFPDRFSARQFPNYSSELNVNALLLGDSALYLCASSSTTSQPQHFGDGTRLSIL.

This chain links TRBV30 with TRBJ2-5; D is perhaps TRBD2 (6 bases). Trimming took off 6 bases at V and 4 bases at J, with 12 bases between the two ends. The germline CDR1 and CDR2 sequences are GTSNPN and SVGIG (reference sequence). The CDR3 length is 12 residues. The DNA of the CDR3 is TGTGCCTGTAGGGGAGGAGGAGAGACCCAGTACTTC. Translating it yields CACRGGGETQYF. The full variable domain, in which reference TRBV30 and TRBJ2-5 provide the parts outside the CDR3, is SQTIHQWPATLVQPVGSPLSLECTVEGTSNPNLYWYRQAAGRGLQLLFYSVGIGQISSEVPQNLSASRPQDRQFILSSKKLLLSDSGFYLCACRGGGETQYFGPGTRLLVL.

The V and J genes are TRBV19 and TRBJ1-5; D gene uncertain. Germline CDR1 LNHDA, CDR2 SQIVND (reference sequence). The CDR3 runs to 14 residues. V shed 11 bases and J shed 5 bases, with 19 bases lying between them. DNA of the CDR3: TGTGCCTCAAAACCGAGTCAGAGTTATCAGCCCCAGCATTTT. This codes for CASKPSQSYQPQHF.

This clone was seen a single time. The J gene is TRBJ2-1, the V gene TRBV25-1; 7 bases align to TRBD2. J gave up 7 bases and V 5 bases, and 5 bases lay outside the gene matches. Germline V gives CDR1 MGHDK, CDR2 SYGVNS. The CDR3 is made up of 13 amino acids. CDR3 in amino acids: CASSRIGGNEQFF. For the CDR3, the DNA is TGTGCCAGCAGTAGAATCGGGGGGAATGAGCAGTTCTTC.

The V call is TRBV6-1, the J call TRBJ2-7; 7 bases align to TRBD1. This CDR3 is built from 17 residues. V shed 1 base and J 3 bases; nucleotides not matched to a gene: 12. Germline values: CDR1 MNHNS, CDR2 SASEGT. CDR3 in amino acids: CASSEGTGIPTIYEQYF. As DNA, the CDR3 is TGTGCCAGCAGTGAAGGGACAGGTATCCCCACCATCTACGAGCAGTACTTC.

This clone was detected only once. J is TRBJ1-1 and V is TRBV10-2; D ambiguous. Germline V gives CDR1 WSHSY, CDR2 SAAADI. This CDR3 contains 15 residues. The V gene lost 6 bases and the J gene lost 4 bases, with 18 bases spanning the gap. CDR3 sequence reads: CASRPTKDLFTEAFF. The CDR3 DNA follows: TGCGCCAGCAGGCCTACTAAGGACCTTTTCACTGAAGCTTTCTTT.

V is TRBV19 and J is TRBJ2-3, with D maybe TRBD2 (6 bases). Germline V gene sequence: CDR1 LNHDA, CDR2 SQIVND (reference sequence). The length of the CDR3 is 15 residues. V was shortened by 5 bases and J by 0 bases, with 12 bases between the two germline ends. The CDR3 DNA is TGTGCCAGTAGTGGCCTGGGGGGTAGCACAGATACGCAGTATTTT. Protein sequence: CASSGLGGSTDTQYF.

The CDR3 reads CASRSSGTVNEKLFF. CDR3 DNA sequence: TGCGCCAGCAGATCCTCCGGGACAGTAAATGAAAAACTGTTTTTT. This chain links TRBV5-1 with TRBJ1-4; 7 nucleotides line up with TRBD1. The length of the CDR3 is 15 residues. The ends lost 5 bases at V and 5 bases at J; junction bases unmatched: 9. Germline V gives CDR1 SGHRS, CDR2 YFSETQ.

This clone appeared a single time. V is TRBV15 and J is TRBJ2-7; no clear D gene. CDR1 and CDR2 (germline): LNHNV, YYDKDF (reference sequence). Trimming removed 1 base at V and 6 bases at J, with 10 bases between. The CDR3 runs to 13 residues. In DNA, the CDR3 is TGTGCCACCAGCAGAGCCGCAACCGTCGAGCAGTACTTC. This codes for CATSRAATVEQYF.

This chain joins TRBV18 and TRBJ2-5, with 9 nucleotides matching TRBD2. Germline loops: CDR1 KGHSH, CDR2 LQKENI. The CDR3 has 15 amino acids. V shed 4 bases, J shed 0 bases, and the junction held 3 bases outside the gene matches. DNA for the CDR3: TGTGCCAGCTCACGTGCGGGGGGGAACCAAGAGACCCAGTACTTC. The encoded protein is CASSRAGGNQETQYF.

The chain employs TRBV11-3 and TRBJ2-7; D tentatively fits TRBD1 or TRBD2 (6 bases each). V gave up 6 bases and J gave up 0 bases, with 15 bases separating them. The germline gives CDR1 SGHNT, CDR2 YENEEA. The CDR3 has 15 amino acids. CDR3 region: CASSDEGGISYEQYF. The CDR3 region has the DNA TGTGCCAGCAGTGACGAGGGGGGAATCTCCTACGAGCAGTACTTC.

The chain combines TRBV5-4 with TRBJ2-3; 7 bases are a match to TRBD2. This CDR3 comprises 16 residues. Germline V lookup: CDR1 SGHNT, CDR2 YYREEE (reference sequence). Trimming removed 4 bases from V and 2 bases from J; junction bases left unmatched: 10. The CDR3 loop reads CASSRLGGGVTDTQYF. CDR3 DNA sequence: TGTGCCAGCAGCCGCCTAGGTGGGGGGGTCACAGATACGCAGTATTTT.

CDR3 bases: TGCGCCAGCTCACGCGGGGGAAACACTGAAGCTTTCTTT. Encoded protein: CASSRGGNTEAFF. The chain couples TRBV23-1 to TRBJ1-1, with TRBD1 as a possible D gene (5 bases). TRBV23-1 is an ORF, with its function uncertain. CDR3 size: 13 residues. The V gene lost 8 bases and the J gene lost 2 bases, with 12 bases spanning the gap.

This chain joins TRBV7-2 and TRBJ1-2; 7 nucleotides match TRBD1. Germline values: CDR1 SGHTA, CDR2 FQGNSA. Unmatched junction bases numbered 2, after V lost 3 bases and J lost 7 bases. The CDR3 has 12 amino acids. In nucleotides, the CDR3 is TGTGCCAGCAGCTTGGACAGGTCTGGCTACACCTTC. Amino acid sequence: CASSLDRSGYTF.

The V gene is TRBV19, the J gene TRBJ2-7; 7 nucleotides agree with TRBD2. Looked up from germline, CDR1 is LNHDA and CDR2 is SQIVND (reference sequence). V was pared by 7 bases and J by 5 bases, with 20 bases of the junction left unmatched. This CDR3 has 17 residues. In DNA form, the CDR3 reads TGTGCCAGTAACGAAGGGAGGAGGGCTAGCGGAATGGACGAGCAGTACTTC. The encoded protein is CASNEGRRASGMDEQYF. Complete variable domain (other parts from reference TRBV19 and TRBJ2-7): DGGITQSPKYLFRKEGQNVTLSCEQNLNHDAMYWYRQDPGQGLRLIYYSQIVNDFQKGDIAEGYSVSREKKESFPLTVTSAQKNPTAFYLCASNEGRRASGMDEQYFGPGTRLTVT.

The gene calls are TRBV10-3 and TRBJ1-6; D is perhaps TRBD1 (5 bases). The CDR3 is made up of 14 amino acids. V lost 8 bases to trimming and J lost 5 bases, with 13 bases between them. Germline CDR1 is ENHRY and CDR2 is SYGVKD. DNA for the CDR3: TGTGCCATCTCGGGGGGGGTTGATAATTCACCCCTCCACTTT. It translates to CAISGGVDNSPLHF.

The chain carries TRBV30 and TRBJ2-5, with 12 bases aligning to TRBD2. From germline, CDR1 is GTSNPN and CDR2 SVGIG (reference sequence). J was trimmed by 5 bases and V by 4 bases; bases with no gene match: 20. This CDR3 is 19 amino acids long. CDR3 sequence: CAWTRNGLAGGPRGETQYF. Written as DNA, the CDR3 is TGTGCCTGGACCCGTAACGGCCTAGCGGGAGGGCCACGGGGGGAGACCCAGTACTTC.

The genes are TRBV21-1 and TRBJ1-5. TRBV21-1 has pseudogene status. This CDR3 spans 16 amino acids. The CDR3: CASSKVGGMSNQPQHF. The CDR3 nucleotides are TGTGCCAGCAGCAAAGTTGGAGGGATGAGCAATCAGCCCCAGCATTTT.

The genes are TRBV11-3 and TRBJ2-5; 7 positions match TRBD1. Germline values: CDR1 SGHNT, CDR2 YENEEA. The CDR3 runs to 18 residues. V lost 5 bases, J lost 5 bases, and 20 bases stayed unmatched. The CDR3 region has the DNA TGTGCCAGCAGCACCCGGGGAGACAGGGAACTTCAGTGGGAGACCCAGTACTTC. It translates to CASSTRGDRELQWETQYF.

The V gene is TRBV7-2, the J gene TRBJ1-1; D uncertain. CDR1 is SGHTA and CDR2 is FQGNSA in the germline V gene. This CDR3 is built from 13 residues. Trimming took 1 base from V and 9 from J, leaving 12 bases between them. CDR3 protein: CASSLEDEGQAFF. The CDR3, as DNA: TGTGCCAGCAGCTTAGAGGACGAGGGTCAAGCTTTCTTT.

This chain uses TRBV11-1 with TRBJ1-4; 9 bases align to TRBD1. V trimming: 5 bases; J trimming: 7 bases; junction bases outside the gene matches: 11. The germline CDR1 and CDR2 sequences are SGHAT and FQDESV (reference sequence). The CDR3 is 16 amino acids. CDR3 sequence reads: CASSPQSGTGSEKLFF. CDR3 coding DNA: TGTGCCAGCAGCCCCCAATCCGGGACAGGGAGTGAAAAACTGTTTTTT.